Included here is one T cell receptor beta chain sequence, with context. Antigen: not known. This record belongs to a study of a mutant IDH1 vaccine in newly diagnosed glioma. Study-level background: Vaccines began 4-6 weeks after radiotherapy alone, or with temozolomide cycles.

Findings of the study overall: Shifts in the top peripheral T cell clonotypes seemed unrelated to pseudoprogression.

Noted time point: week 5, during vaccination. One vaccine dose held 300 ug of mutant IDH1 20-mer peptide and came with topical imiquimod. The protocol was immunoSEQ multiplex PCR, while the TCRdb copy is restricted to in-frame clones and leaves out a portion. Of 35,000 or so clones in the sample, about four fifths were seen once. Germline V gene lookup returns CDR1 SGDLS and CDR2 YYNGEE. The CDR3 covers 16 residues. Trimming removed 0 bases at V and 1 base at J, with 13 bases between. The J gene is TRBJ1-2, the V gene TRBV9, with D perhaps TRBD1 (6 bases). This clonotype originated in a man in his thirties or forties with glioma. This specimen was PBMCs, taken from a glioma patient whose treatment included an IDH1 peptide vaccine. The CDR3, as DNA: TGTGCCAGCAGCGTAGTAGCACAGGGAGGTAACTATGGCTACACCTTC. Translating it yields CASSVVAQGGNYGYTF.